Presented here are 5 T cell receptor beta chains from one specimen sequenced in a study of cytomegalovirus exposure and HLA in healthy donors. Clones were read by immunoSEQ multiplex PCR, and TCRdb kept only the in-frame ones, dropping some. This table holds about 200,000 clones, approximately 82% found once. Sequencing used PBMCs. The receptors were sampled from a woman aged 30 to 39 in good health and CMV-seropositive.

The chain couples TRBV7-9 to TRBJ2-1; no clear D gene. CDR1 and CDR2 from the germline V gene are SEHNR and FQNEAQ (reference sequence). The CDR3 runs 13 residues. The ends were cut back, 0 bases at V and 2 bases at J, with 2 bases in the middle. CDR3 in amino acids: CASSLAAYNEQFF. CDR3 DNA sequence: TGTGCCAGCAGCTTAGCCGCCTACAATGAGCAGTTCTTC.

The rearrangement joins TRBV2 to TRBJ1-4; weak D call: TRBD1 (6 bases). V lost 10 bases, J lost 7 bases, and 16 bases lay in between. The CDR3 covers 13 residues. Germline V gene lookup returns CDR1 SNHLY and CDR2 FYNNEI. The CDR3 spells CATLLGGAEKLFF. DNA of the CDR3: TGTGCCACCCTTCTCGGGGGGGCTGAAAAACTGTTTTTT.

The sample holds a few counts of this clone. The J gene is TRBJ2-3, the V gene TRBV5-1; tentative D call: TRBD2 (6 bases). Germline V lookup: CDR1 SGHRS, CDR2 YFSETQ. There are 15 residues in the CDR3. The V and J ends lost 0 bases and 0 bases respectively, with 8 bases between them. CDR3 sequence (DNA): TGCGCCAGCAGCTTGGACGGGACTAGCACAGATACGCAGTATTTT. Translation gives CASSLDGTSTDTQYF.

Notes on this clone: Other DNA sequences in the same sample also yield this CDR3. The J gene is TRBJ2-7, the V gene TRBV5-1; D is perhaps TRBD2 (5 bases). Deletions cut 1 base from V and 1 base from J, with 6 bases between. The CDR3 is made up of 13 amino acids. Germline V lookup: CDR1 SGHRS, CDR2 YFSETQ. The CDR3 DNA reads TGCGCCAGCAGCTTGACGGGGTCCTACGAGCAGTACTTC. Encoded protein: CASSLTGSYEQYF.

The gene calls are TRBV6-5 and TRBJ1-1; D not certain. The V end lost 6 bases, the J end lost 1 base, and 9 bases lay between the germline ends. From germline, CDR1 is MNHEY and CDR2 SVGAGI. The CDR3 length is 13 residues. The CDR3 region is CASSPTANTEAFF. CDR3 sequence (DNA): TGTGCCAGCAGCCCAACAGCGAACACTGAAGCTTTCTTT.